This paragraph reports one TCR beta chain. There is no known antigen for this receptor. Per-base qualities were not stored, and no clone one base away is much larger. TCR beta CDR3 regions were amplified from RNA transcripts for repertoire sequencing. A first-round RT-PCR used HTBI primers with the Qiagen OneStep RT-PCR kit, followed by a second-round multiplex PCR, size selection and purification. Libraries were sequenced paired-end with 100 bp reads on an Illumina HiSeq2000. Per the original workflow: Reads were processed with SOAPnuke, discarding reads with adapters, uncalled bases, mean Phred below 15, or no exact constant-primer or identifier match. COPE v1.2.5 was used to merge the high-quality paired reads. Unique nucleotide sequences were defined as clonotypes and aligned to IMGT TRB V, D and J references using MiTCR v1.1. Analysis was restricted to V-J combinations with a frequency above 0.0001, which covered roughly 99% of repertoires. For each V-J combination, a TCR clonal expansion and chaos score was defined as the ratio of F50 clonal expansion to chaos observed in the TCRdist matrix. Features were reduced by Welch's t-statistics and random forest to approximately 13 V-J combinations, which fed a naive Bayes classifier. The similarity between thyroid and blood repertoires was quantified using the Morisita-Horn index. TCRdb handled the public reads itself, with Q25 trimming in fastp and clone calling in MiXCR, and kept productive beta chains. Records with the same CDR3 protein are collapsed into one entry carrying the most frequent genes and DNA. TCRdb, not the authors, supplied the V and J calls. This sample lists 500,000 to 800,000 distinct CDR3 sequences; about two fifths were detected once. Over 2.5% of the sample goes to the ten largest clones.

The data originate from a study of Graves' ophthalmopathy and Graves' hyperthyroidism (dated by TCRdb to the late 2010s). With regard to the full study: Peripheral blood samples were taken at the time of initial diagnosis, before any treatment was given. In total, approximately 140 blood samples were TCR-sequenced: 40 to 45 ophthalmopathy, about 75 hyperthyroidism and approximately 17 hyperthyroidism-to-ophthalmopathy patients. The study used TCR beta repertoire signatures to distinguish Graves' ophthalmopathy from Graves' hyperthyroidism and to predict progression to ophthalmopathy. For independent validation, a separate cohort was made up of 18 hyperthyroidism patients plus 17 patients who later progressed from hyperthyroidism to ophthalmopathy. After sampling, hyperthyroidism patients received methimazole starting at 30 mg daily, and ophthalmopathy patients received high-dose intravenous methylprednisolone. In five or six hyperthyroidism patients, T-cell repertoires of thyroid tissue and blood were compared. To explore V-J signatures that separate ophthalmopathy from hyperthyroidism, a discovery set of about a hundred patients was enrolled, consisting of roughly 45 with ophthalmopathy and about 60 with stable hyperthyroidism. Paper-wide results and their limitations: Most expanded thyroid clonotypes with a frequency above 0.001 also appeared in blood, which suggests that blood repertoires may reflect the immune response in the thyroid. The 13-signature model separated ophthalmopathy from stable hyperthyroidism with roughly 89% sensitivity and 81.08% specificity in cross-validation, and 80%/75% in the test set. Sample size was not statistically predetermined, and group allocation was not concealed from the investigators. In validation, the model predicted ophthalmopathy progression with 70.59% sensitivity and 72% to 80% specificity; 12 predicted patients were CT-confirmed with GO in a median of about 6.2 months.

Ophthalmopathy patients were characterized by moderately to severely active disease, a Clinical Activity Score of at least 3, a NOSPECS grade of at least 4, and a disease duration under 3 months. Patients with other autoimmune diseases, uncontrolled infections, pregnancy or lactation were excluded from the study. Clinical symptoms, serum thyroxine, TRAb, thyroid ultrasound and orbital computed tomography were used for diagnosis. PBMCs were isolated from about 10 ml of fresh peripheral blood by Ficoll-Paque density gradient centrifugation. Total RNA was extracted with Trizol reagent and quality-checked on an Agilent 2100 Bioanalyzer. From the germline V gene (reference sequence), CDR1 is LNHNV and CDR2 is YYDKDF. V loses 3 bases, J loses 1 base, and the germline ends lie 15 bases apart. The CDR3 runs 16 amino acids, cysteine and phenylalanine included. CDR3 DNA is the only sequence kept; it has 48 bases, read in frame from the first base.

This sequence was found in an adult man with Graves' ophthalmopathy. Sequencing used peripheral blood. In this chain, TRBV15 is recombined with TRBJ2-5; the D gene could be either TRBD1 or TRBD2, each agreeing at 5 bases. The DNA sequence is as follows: TGTGCCACCAGCAGCGGTGGGACGGGCCTCCAAGAGACCCAGTACTTC. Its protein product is CATSSGGTGLQETQYF. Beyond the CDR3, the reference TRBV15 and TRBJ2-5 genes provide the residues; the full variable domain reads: DAMVIQNPRYQVTQFGKPVTLSCSQTLNHNVMYWYQQKSSQAPKLLFHYYDKDFNNEADTPDNFQSRRPNTSFCFLDIRSPGLGDTAMYLCATSSGGTGLQETQYFGPGTRLLVL.